Below, one T cell receptor (beta chain) is given with its context. This clone was recorded a few times. It lacks a known antigen. Within one base of it there is no much larger clone, and no base qualities were kept. These data are taken from a study of blood T cell repertoires in COVID-19 (dated by TCRdb to 2018 to 2021). About the study as a whole: Collaborator samples came from the United States, Italy and Spain and covered acute and convalescent phases of COVID-19. The material from the prospective study consisted of cDNA or gDNA derived from T cells, B-cell-depleted T cells, or PBMCs. The sample metadata nearly always contained a de-identified subject ID, COVID-19 status, age in years and sex. The dataset comprised deeply sampled blood TCRbeta repertoires from subjects exposed to, actively infected with, or recovered from COVID-19. The repertoires were made available in a free public database intended to serve as a resource for research on the immune response to SARS-CoV-2. The samples were drawn from two sources: the first 160 participants of the ongoing ImmuneRACE study, and approximately 1,300 subjects contributed by 6 global collaborators. HLA class I and class II types, where available, came from metadata supplied by the sample provider rather than from assay-based typing.

The research as a whole found: The quantity of clinical and demographic metadata differed by source and by participant and was supplied without curation.

The immunoSEQ Assay, a bias-controlled multiplex PCR, was used to amplify TCRbeta CDR3 regions from genomic DNA. Processing in the source paper ran as follows. The number of nucleated cells in each sample was estimated from the amplification of reference gene primers within the assay. To quantify the absolute abundance of each unique TCRbeta CDR3 rearrangement, sequence reads were collapsed and filtered. For each sample, productive Simpson clonality was calculated by taking the square root of Simpson's diversity index across productive rearrangements. Drawn from immuneACCESS, this table holds only the in-frame rearrangements with V and J called that TCRdb kept. Clones are partly lost; checked studies trace under half to an unresolved V gene and leave the rest unexplained. V and J calls and clone size are copied from that table; D and trimming were computed from the DNA. The sample profile shows 90,000 to 100,000 clones; approximately 85% of them were found once. In total, the top ten clones hold under 15% of the sample.

Collaborating institutions collected whole blood in K2EDTA tubes following their own protocols. For TCRbeta analysis, collaborators shipped samples in one of three forms: frozen whole blood, isolated PBMCs, or DNA extracted from either of those sample types. Trimming costs V 5 bases and J 0 bases, and their ends lie 14 bases apart. The CDR3, cysteine through phenylalanine, is 16 amino acids long. Kept here is only the CDR3 DNA, which spans 48 bases and is read in frame from base 1. The germline V gene encodes CDR1 SEHNR and CDR2 FQNEAQ (reference sequence). The sequenced material came from peripheral blood. The rearrangement joined TRBV7-9 to TRBJ1-5, with the D gene too uncertain to name. The receptor's source is a human donor in a cohort sampled during active COVID-19. DNA sequence: TGTGCCAGCAGCCCGGGGAGGGTAGGTAGCAATCAGCCCCAGCATTTT. Translated, this is CASSPGRVGSNQPQHF.